These 13 T cell receptor beta chains originate from one sample sequenced in a study of cytomegalovirus exposure and HLA in healthy donors. Profiled with immunoSEQ multiplex PCR; TCRdb holds only in-frame clones, not every one. The sample contains 150,000 to 200,000 clones, under 90% of which appear only once. Sequencing was performed on PBMCs. The receptors stem from a woman aged 18-29 years in good health and CMV-seropositive.

The gene calls are TRBV5-6 and TRBJ2-3; 7 nucleotides match TRBD1. The CDR3 runs 14 residues. V shed 4 bases and J 1 base; nucleotides not matched to a gene: 3. In germline, CDR1 is SGHDT, CDR2 YYEEEE. CDR3 region: CASSVGQRTDTQYF. The CDR3 DNA reads TGTGCCAGCAGCGTGGGACAGCGCACAGATACGCAGTATTTT.

Worth noting for this clone: This sample includes further DNA sequences coding for the same CDR3. The rearrangement links TRBV18 to TRBJ1-2; 7 bases map to TRBD1. The V gene's germline CDR1 is KGHSH and CDR2 LQKENI. The CDR3 spans 13 residues. V dropped 6 bases and J dropped 3; count of bases not matched to a gene: 4. The CDR3 spells CASSLDRDYGYTF. For the CDR3, the DNA is TGTGCCAGCTCTCTCGACAGGGACTATGGCTACACCTTC.

This chain uses TRBV27 with TRBJ1-1; D gene unclear. This CDR3 has 15 amino acids. Trimming stripped 6 bases from V and 0 bases from J, with 14 bases between. The germline CDR1 and CDR2 sequences are MNHEY and SMNVEV (reference sequence). The chain's CDR3 is CASSKSTSMNTEAFF. The CDR3 DNA is TGTGCCAGCAGCAAATCTACTTCCATGAACACTGAAGCTTTCTTT.

The chain is built from TRBV2 and TRBJ1-2; D is perhaps TRBD1 (6 bases). Trimming took off 5 bases at V and 8 bases at J, with 9 bases between the two ends. There are 11 residues in the CDR3. CDR1 is SNHLY, CDR2 FYNNEI, per germline. The CDR3 protein is CASSQGNGYTF. CDR3 DNA: TGTGCCAGCAGTCAGGGGAACGGCTACACCTTC.

The chain links TRBV10-3 to TRBJ1-4, with 7 bases fitting TRBD1. The CDR3 runs to 14 residues. Unmatched junction bases numbered 7, after V lost 6 bases and J lost 6 bases. The V gene's germline CDR1 is ENHRY and CDR2 SYGVKD. The chain's CDR3 is CAISTGANDEKLFF. The CDR3 coding sequence is TGTGCCATCAGCACAGGGGCTAACGATGAAAAACTGTTTTTT.

V gene TRBV5-5 combines with J gene TRBJ1-5; D is ambiguous. Germline V gene sequence: CDR1 SGHKS, CDR2 YYEKEE (reference sequence). V lost 5 bases and J lost 0, with 6 bases in between. The length of the CDR3 is 13 residues. CDR3 nucleotides: TGTGCCAGCAGGAGGGCTAGCAATCAGCCCCAGCATTTT. Residues: CASRRASNQPQHF. The full variable domain, in which reference TRBV5-5 and TRBJ1-5 provide the parts outside the CDR3, is DAGVTQSPTHLIKTRGQQVTLRCSPISGHKSVSWYQQVLGQGPQFIFQYYEKEERGRGNFPDRFSARQFPNYSSELNVNALLLGDSALYLCASRRASNQPQHFGDGTRLSIL.

This CDR3 is CASTSPEGTGRVGANVLTF. DNA for the CDR3: TGTGCCAGCACCTCTCCGGAAGGGACAGGGCGCGTTGGGGCCAACGTCCTGACTTTC. The V call is TRBV9, the J call TRBJ2-6, with TRBD1 identical over 9 bases. With V trimmed by 6 bases and J by 3 bases, 16 bases remained unmatched. The germline V gene encodes CDR1 SGDLS and CDR2 YYNGEE. The CDR3 is made up of 19 amino acids. Combining the CDR3 with reference TRBV9 and TRBJ2-6 gives the whole variable domain DSGVTQTPKHLITATGQRVTLRCSPRSGDLSVYWYQQSLDQGLQFLIQYYNGEERAKGNILERFSAQQFPDLHSELNLSSLELGDSALYFCASTSPEGTGRVGANVLTFGAGSRLTVL.

To note about this clone: Other DNA sequences from this sample encode an identical CDR3 as well. The V call is TRBV18, the J call TRBJ1-2; weak D call: TRBD1 (6 bases). V lost 6 bases to trimming and J lost 2 bases, with 10 bases between them. Germline loops: CDR1 KGHSH, CDR2 LQKENI. The CDR3 is 13 amino acids. The CDR3, as DNA: TGTGCCAGCTCTCCGGACAGAAACTATGGCTACACCTTC. Protein sequence: CASSPDRNYGYTF.

The gene calls are TRBV2 and TRBJ2-5, with 9 bases that match TRBD1. The J segment lost 5 bases and the V segment lost 10 bases, leaving 8 bases of the junction unmatched. The CDR3 is 13 amino acids. Germline lookup yields CDR1 SNHLY and CDR2 FYNNEI. CDR3 protein: CAIRQGVFETQYF. CDR3 sequence (DNA): TGTGCCATACGACAGGGGGTTTTCGAGACCCAGTACTTC.

V and J are TRBV4-1 and TRBJ1-2; D is undetermined. From germline, CDR1 is MGHRA and CDR2 YSYEKL. The CDR3 has 15 residues. Trimming stripped 0 bases from V and 2 bases from J, with 10 bases between. The CDR3 here is CASSQDTPGNYGYTF. The CDR3 DNA follows: TGCGCCAGCAGCCAAGATACGCCGGGAAACTATGGCTACACCTTC.

V is TRBV11-3 and J is TRBJ1-3; D unresolved. Germline loops: CDR1 SGHNT, CDR2 YENEEA. The CDR3 is made up of 13 amino acids. Deletions cut 0 bases from V and 5 bases from J, with 5 bases between. In nucleotides, the CDR3 is TGTGCCAGCAGCTTAGACAGTCGAAACACCATATATTTT. Encoded protein: CASSLDSRNTIYF.

The chain combines TRBV5-6 with TRBJ2-1, with 10 bases aligning to TRBD2. Germline V gene sequence: CDR1 SGHDT, CDR2 YYEEEE. V shed 0 bases, J shed 4 bases, and the junction held 1 base outside the gene matches. The CDR3 is made up of 15 amino acids. The CDR3 DNA follows: TGTGCCAGCAGCTTGGGACTAGCGGGTTACAATGAGCAGTTCTTC. It translates to CASSLGLAGYNEQFF.

V and J are TRBV14 and TRBJ2-7, with D possibly TRBD2 on 6 matching bases. Trimming pared 0 bases from V and 3 bases from J, leaving 9 bases between. CDR3 length: 14 residues. The V gene's germline CDR1 is SGHDN and CDR2 FVKESK. The CDR3 protein is CASSQDRGGYEQYF. The DNA for the CDR3 is TGTGCCAGCAGCCAAGATCGGGGAGGCTACGAGCAGTACTTC.